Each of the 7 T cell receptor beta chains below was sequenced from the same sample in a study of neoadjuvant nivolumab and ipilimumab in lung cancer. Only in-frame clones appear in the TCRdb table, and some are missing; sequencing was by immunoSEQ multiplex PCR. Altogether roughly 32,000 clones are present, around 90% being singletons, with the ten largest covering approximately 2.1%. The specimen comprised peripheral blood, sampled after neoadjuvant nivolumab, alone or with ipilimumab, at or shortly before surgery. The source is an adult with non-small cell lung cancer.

CDR3 coding DNA: TGTGCCAGCAGCTCTTCACGGACCGGGGGGGAGACCCAGTACTTC. Translated, it gives CASSSSRTGGETQYF. The chain combines TRBV7-9 with TRBJ2-5, with TRBD2 matching over 7 bases. Germline V gene data show CDR1 as SEHNR and CDR2 as FQNEAQ (reference sequence). V lost 4 bases to trimming and J lost 5 bases; unmatched junction nucleotides: 10. This CDR3 contains 15 residues.

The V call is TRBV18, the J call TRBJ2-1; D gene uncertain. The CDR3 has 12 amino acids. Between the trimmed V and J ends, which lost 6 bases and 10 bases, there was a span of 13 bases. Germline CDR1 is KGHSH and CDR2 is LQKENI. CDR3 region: CASSPSETEQFF. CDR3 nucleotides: TGTGCCAGCTCTCCTTCCGAGACCGAGCAGTTCTTC. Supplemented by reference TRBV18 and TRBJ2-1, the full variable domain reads NAGVMQNPRHLVRRRGQEARLRCSPMKGHSHVYWYRQLPEEGLKFMVYLQKENIIDESGMPKERFSAEFPKEGPSILRIQQVVRGDSAAYFCASSPSETEQFFGPGTRLTVL.

The CDR3 DNA is TGTGCCAGCAGCTTATCCCCACTAGCGGGAAGTACAGATACGCAGTATTTT. Residues: CASSLSPLAGSTDTQYF. The V and J genes are TRBV7-3 and TRBJ2-3; 10 nucleotides match TRBD2. V trimming: 2 bases; J trimming: 3 bases; junction bases outside the gene matches: 8. Per the germline V gene, CDR1 is SGHTA and CDR2 is FQGTGA. CDR3 length equals 17 residues. Full variable domain (rest looked up from reference TRBV7-3 and TRBJ2-3): GAGVSQTPSNKVTEKGKYVELRCDPISGHTALYWYRQSLGQGPEFLIYFQGTGAADDSGLPNDRFFAVRPEGSVSTLKIQRTERGDSAVYLCASSLSPLAGSTDTQYFGPGTRLTVL.

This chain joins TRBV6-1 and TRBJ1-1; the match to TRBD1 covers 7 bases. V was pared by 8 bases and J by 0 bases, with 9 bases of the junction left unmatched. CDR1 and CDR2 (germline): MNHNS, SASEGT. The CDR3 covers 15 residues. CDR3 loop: CASDPDRRLNTEAFF. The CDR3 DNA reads TGTGCCAGCGATCCGGACAGGCGATTGAACACTGAAGCTTTCTTT.

This chain's CDR3 is CASSLAGTGGIPNEQFF. The CDR3 DNA reads as TGCGCCAGCAGCTTGGCCGGGACAGGGGGGATACCCAATGAGCAGTTCTTC. The chain is built from TRBV5-1 and TRBJ2-1; 11 positions agree with TRBD1. Germline V lookup: CDR1 SGHRS, CDR2 YFSETQ. CDR3 length: 17 residues. The ends lost 0 bases at V and 6 bases at J; junction bases unmatched: 8.

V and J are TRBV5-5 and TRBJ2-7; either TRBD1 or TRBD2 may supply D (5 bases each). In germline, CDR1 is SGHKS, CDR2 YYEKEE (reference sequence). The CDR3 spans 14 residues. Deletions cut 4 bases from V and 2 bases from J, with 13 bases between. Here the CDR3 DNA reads TGTGCCAGCAGCCCCCTCCCGGGACCCTACGAGCAGTACTTC. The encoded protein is CASSPLPGPYEQYF.

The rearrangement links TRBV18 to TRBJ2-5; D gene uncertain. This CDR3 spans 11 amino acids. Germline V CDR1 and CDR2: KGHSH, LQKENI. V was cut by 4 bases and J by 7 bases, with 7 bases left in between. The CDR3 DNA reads TGTGCCAGCTCACAGGAAGGGACCCAGTACTTC. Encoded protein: CASSQEGTQYF.